Following are 2 T cell receptor beta chains from one sample sequenced in a study of T cell repertoires in cytomegalovirus infection. Via MiXCR, TCRdb re-called the reads, giving one row per CDR3 protein. The table lists around 230,000 distinct CDR3 sequences, approximately 7% of them singletons. The sequenced sample was PBMCs. These TCRs come from a human donor in good health (CMV status not recorded). Some clones in this sample may be carry-over from other donors' samples.

This clonotype was seen ten or more times. This sequence joins TRBV28 and TRBJ2-5; D remains ambiguous. V gave up 1 base and J gave up 3 bases, with 6 bases separating them. Per the germline V gene, CDR1 is MDHEN and CDR2 is SYDVKM. The CDR3 totals 13 residues. This CDR3 is CASSLSAEETQYF. For the CDR3, the DNA is TGTGCCAGCAGTTTATCCGCTGAAGAGACCCAGTACTTC.

This clonotype showed up many times. This chain joins TRBV7-2 and TRBJ1-5; D is perhaps TRBD1 (5 bases). This CDR3 contains 15 residues. V lost 4 bases and J lost 2, with 12 bases in between. CDR1 and CDR2 (germline): SGHTA, FQGNSA. CDR3 DNA: TGTGCCAGCAGCTCAATGGGGCGCGGCAATCAGCCCCAGCATTTT. Residues: CASSSMGRGNQPQHF.